Presented here are 3 T cell receptor beta chains from one specimen sequenced in a study of T cells expressing NK-cell markers. TCRdb reprocessed the 5' RACE reads and stores each CDR3 protein as one record, lacking DNA. The specimen's table records roughly 150,000 distinct CDR3 sequences. The specimen was blood T cells: a sorted CD56 or NKG2C T cell subset, CD4+ or CD8+ T cells, or bulk PBMC T cells (not recorded which). These receptor sequences come from a man aged 18-70 years in good health.

This chain joins TRBV27 and TRBJ2-7; TCRdb calls TRBD1, which cannot be checked without DNA. CDR3 length: 17 amino acids. Germline V CDR1 and CDR2: MNHEY, SMNVEV (reference sequence). The CDR3 reads CASSPVRWDRGHYEQYF.

The chain is built from TRBV20-1 and TRBJ2-7; as DNA is missing, the TRBD1 call by TCRdb cannot be tested. CDR3 size: 18 residues. Germline V gives CDR1 DFQATT, CDR2 SNEGSKA (reference sequence). The CDR3 is CSARGGGRDRVGSYEQYF.

The genes are TRBV7-9 and TRBJ2-5. The CDR3 loop spans 12 amino acids. Germline CDR1 is SEHNR and CDR2 is FQNEAQ (reference sequence). This CDR3 is CASTDGQETQYF. Supplemented by reference TRBV7-9 and TRBJ2-5, the full variable domain reads DTGVSQNPRHKITKRGQNVTFRCDPISEHNRLYWYRQTLGQGPEFLTYFQNEAQLEKSRLLSDRFSAERPKGSFSTLEIQRTEQGDSAMYLCASTDGQETQYFGPGTRLLVL.